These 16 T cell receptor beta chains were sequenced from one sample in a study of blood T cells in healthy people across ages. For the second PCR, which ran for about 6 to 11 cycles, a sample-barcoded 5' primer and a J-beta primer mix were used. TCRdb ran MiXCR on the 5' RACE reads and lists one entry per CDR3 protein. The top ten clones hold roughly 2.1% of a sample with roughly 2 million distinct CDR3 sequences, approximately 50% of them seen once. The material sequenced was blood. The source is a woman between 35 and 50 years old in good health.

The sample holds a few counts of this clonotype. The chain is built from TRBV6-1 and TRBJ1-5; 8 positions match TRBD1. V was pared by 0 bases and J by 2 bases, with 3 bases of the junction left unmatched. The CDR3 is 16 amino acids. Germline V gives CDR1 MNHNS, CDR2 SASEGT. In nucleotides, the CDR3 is TGTGCCAGCAGTGAAGCCCCAGGGGGCGGCAATCAGCCCCAGCATTTT. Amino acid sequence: CASSEAPGGGNQPQHF.

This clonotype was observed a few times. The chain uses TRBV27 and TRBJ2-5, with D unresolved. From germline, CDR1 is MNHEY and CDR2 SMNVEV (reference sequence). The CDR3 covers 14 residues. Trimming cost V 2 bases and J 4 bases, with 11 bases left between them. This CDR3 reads CASSLRSWGETQYF. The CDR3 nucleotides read TGTGCCAGCAGTTTACGGTCCTGGGGAGAGACCCAGTACTTC.

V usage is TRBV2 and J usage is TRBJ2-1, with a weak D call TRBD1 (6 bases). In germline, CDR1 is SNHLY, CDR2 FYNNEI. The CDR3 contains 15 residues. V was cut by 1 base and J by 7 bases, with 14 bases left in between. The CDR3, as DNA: TGTGCCAGCAGTGAAGAGGGGGTTTCAGTAAATGAGCAGTTCTTC. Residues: CASSEEGVSVNEQFF.

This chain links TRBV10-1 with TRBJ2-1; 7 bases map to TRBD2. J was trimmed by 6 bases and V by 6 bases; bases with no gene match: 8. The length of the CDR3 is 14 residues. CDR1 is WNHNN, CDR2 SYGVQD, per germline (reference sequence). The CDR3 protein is CASSRLAFGNEQFF. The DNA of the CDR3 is TGCGCCAGCAGCAGACTAGCTTTTGGCAATGAGCAGTTCTTC.

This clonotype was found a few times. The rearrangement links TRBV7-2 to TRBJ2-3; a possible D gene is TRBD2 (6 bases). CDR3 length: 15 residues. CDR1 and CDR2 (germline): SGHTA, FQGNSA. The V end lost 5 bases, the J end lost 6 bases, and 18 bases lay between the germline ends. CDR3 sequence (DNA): TGTGCCAGCAGCGCGGACACCTTCGCGGGGGATACGCAGTATTTT. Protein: CASSADTFAGDTQYF.

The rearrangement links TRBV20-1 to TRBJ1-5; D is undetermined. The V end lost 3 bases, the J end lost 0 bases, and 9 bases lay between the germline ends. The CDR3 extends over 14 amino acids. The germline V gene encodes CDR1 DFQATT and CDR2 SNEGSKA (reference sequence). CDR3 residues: CSASTPGSNQPQHF. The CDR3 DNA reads TGCAGTGCTAGCACTCCGGGTAGCAATCAGCCCCAGCATTTT.

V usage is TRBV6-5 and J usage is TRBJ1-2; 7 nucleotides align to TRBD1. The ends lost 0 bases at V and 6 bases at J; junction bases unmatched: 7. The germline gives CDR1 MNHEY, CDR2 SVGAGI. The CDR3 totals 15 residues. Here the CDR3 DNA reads TGTGCCAGCAGTTACTCTTTCAGGGGGAAGAATGGCTACACCTTC. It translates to CASSYSFRGKNGYTF.

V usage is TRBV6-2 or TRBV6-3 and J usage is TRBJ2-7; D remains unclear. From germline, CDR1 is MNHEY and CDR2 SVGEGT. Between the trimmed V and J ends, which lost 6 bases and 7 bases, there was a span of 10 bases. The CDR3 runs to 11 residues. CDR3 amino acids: CASSQFPEQYF. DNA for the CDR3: TGTGCCAGCAGCCAGTTTCCTGAGCAGTACTTC.

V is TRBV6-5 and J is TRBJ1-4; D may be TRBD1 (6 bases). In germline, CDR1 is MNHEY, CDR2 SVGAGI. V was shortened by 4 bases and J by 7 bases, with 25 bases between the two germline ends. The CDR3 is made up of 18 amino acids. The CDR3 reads CASSFLGSGTQLGEKLFF. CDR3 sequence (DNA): TGTGCCAGCAGTTTCCTCGGCTCCGGGACACAGTTGGGTGAAAAACTGTTTTTT.

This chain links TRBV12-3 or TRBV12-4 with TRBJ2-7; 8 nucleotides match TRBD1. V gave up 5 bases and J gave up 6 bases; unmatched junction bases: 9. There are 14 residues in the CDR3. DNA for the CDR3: TGTGCCAGCAGTGTCTCGACAGGGGTAAGCGAGCAGTACTTC. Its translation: CASSVSTGVSEQYF.

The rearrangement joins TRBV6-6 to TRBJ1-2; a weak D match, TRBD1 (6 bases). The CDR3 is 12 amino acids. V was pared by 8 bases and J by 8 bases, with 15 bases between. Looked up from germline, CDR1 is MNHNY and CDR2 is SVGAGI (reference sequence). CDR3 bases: TGTGCCAGCCAAGACAGGTCCAGGGGCTACACCTTC. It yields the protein CASQDRSRGYTF.

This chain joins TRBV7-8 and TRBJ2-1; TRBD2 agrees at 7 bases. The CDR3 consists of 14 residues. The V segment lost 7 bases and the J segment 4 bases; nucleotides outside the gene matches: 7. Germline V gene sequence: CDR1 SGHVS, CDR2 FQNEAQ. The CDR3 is CASTRDYGYNEQFF. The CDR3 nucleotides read TGTGCCAGCACCCGGGACTACGGATACAATGAGCAGTTCTTC.

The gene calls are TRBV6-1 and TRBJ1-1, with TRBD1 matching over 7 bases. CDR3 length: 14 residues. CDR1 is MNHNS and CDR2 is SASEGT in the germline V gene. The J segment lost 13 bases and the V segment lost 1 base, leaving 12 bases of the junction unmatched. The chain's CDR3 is CASSEGPDRVRGFF. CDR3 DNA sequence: TGTGCCAGCAGTGAAGGCCCCGACAGGGTGAGGGGTTTCTTT.

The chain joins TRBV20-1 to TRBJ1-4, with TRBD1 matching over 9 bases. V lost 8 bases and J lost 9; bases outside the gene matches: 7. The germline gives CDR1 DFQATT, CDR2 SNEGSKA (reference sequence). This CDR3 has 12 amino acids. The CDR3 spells CSSGQGRKKLFF. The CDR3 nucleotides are TGCAGTTCGGGACAGGGCCGTAAAAAACTGTTTTTT.

The CDR3: CATSEAGGYGYTF. The CDR3 DNA sequence: TGTGCCACCAGTGAAGCAGGGGGCTACGGCTACACCTTC. This sequence joins TRBV24-1 and TRBJ1-2; 8 bases fit TRBD1. The junction had 5 bases not matched to a gene; V was cut back by 4 bases and J by 8 bases. The CDR3 extends over 13 amino acids. Looked up from germline, CDR1 is KGHDR and CDR2 is SFDVKD.

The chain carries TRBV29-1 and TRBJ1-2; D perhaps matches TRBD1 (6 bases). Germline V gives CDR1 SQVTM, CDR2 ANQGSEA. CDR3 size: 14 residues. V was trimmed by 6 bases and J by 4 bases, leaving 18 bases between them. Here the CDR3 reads CSVYSGDVGYGYTF. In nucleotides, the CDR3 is TGCAGCGTATATTCAGGGGATGTCGGCTATGGCTACACCTTC.